This is a list of T cell receptor beta chains from one sample in a study of T cell responses to AZD1222 COVID-19 vaccine. Measured with immunoSEQ multiplex PCR; TCRdb has only the in-frame clones, and not every one. This table has about 160,000 clones, just over 90% appearing once. Material: peripheral blood, obtained on day 0 of MenACWY control vaccination. Receptors originate from an adult in good health. Each CDR3 is given with its conserved first and last residue. D genes are given only for firm matches. Some rows mark clone size as missing; the rest say once, few, many or name a class of expanded clone.

once,TRBJ1-1,TRBV18,-,CASSPGRNEAFF,TGTGCCAGCTCACCCGGACGGAATGAAGCTTTCTTT
once,TRBJ2-1,TRBV9,TRBD2,CASSVASLAGANEQFF,TGTGCCAGCAGCGTAGCTAGCCTAGCGGGTGCCAATGAGCAGTTCTTC
once,TRBJ2-4,TRBV19,-,CASSQGLVQNIQYF,TGTGCCAGTAGCCAAGGTCTAGTTCAGAACATTCAGTACTTC
-,TRBJ1-1,TRBV27,TRBD1,CASSSGQWNTEAFF,TGTGCCAGCAGTTCGGGACAGTGGAACACTGAAGCTTTCTTT
-,TRBJ1-1,TRBV28,-,CASSPDTEAFF,TGTGCCAGCAGCCCCGACACTGAAGCTTTCTTT
-,TRBJ2-4,TRBV30,-,CAWSSPQELAKNIQYF,TGTGCCTGGAGTTCCCCCCAGGAGCTAGCCAAAAACATTCAGTACTTC
-,TRBJ2-3,TRBV19,TRBD1,CASSSGTGATDTQYF,TGTGCCAGTAGTTCCGGGACAGGGGCCACAGATACGCAGTATTTT
-,TRBJ2-1,TRBV7-7,-,CASSPINEQFF,TGTGCTAGCAGTCCCATCAATGAGCAGTTCTTC
-,TRBJ1-1,TRBV29-1,TRBD1,CSATVDRANTEAFF,TGCAGCGCGACCGTGGACAGGGCGAACACTGAAGCTTTCTTT
-,TRBJ2-1,TRBV7-3,-,CASSLNDGSYNEQFF,TGTGCCAGCAGCTTAAATGACGGCTCCTACAATGAGCAGTTCTTC
-,TRBJ2-3,TRBV7-7,-,CASSLDGSSTDTQYF,TGTGCCAGCAGCTTAGACGGGAGTAGTACAGATACGCAGTATTTT
-,TRBJ2-7,TRBV3-1/TRBV3-2,TRBD1,CASSTTGAEQYF,TGTGCCAGCAGCACAACAGGGGCCGAGCAGTACTTC
-,TRBJ2-2,TRBV4-1,-,CASSLGHYTGELFF,TGCGCCAGCAGCCTGGGACACTACACCGGGGAGCTGTTTTTT
-,TRBJ2-2,TRBV7-7,TRBD2,CASSFNVLAASTGELFF,TGTGCCAGCAGCTTCAATGTTCTAGCGGCGAGCACCGGGGAGCTGTTTTTT
-,TRBJ2-5,TRBV28,TRBD2,CASKSGGQGAETQYF,TGTGCCAGCAAATCGGGGGGGCAGGGAGCAGAGACCCAGTACTTC
once,TRBJ1-1,TRBV19,-,CASSIGGGYTEAFF,TGTGCCAGTAGTATAGGCGGGGGCTACACTGAAGCTTTCTTT
-,TRBJ2-7,TRBV7-3,-,CASSSGRVVDEQYF,TGTGCCAGCAGCAGCGGCCGGGTAGTCGACGAGCAGTACTTC
-,TRBJ2-3,TRBV5-1,-,CASSMDGFSTDTQYF,TGCGCCAGCAGCATGGACGGTTTTTCCACAGATACGCAGTATTTT
-,TRBJ2-3,TRBV30,-,CAWSVGPDTQYF,TGTGCCTGGAGTGTGGGCCCCGATACGCAGTATTTT
-,TRBJ2-7,TRBV11-2,-,CASSPLGDLIYEQYF,TGTGCCAGCAGCCCCCTCGGGGATCTTATCTACGAGCAGTACTTC
once,TRBJ2-3,TRBV3-1/TRBV3-2,-,CASSQDTMLASDTQYF,TGTGCCAGCAGCCAAGATACGATGCTAGCGTCAGATACGCAGTATTTT
-,TRBJ1-1,TRBV7-9,-,CASSSQTVSEAFF,TGTGCCAGCAGCTCCCAAACCGTATCTGAAGCTTTCTTT
-,TRBJ2-2,TRBV19,TRBD1,CASRTPGQGTGELFF,TGTGCCAGTAGGACCCCGGGACAGGGCACCGGGGAGCTGTTTTTT
-,TRBJ2-3,TRBV5-5,TRBD2,CASSLGGTSRDTQYF,TGTGCCAGCAGCTTGGGTGGGACTAGCCGGGATACGCAGTATTTT
once,TRBJ1-1,TRBV6-5,-,CASSRDTEAFF,TGTGCCAGCAGTCGGGACACTGAAGCTTTCTTT
-,TRBJ2-5,TRBV6-2/TRBV6-3,TRBD2,CASSYGTTRQETQYF,TGTGCCAGCAGTTACGGGACTACCCGGCAAGAGACCCAGTACTTC
-,TRBJ2-7,TRBV11-2,TRBD2,CASSPNRGLAGGPRYEQYF,TGTGCCAGCAGCCCCAACCGAGGACTAGCGGGAGGGCCGCGGTACGAGCAGTACTTC
-,TRBJ1-2,TRBV27,TRBD1,CASSLLPGQGETF,TGTGCCAGCAGTTTGCTCCCGGGACAGGGTGAAACCTTC
-,TRBJ2-7,TRBV27,-,CASSFGRSYEQYF,TGTGCCAGCAGTTTTGGCCGCTCCTACGAGCAGTACTTC
-,TRBJ2-7,TRBV5-1,-,CASSLDGTDYEQYF,TGCGCCAGCAGCTTGGACGGTACGGACTACGAGCAGTACTTC
-,TRBJ2-7,TRBV4-1,-,CASSQRGSEIPPYEQYF,TGCGCCAGCAGCCAAAGAGGTAGTGAAATCCCTCCCTACGAGCAGTACTTC
few,TRBJ2-1,TRBV10-1,TRBD2,CASSERASGIGDEQFF,TGCGCCAGCAGTGAGCGTGCTAGCGGGATTGGGGATGAGCAGTTCTTC
-,TRBJ2-6,TRBV15,-,CATSRARLRSGANVLTF,TGTGCCACCAGCAGAGCGCGGCTACGCTCTGGGGCCAACGTCCTGACTTTC
-,TRBJ1-3,TRBV12-3/TRBV12-4,TRBD1,CASHRGRGNTIYF,TGTGCCAGCCACAGGGGTCGAGGAAACACCATATATTTT
-,TRBJ2-7,TRBV28,-,CASSFAGAAVFYEQYF,TGTGCCAGCAGTTTTGCGGGGGCGGCCGTTTTCTACGAGCAGTACTTC
-,TRBJ2-3,TRBV19,-,CASSPRDHLGGTQYF,TGTGCCAGTAGTCCCCGGGACCACCTCGGTGGTACGCAGTATTTT
-,TRBJ2-3,TRBV19,-,CASSSQTSTDTQYF,TGTGCCAGTAGTTCTCAGACTAGCACAGATACGCAGTATTTT
few,TRBJ1-1,TRBV7-8,TRBD1,CASSLADRGTNTEAFF,TGTGCCAGCAGCTTAGCGGACAGGGGGACGAACACTGAAGCTTTCTTT
-,TRBJ2-1,TRBV29-1,TRBD2,CSVVAGGSYNEQFF,TGCAGCGTGGTAGCGGGAGGCTCCTACAATGAGCAGTTCTTC
-,TRBJ2-7,TRBV9,TRBD2,CASSAGLASTYEQYF,TGTGCCAGCAGCGCGGGACTAGCGTCAACCTACGAGCAGTACTTC
once,TRBJ1-2,TRBV6-5,-,CASNKRGGYGYTF,TGTGCCAGCAATAAAAGGGGGGGCTATGGCTACACCTTC
-,TRBJ1-6,TRBV7-2,-,CASSKEPGLYNSPLHF,TGTGCCAGCAGCAAGGAACCGGGACTCTATAATTCACCCCTCCACTTT
-,TRBJ2-7,TRBV6-5,-,CASSYSLGGKEYF,TGTGCCAGCAGTTATTCCCTTGGGGGCAAAGAGTACTTC
-,TRBJ2-7,TRBV18,-,CASSQSDSRAEQYF,TGTGCCAGCTCACAATCGGACAGTCGTGCCGAGCAGTACTTC
-,TRBJ2-7,TRBV9,-,CASSVGAGANYEQYF,TGTGCCAGCAGCGTAGGTGCAGGGGCCAACTACGAGCAGTACTTC
-,TRBJ1-6,TRBV7-2,-,CASSLEANSPLHF,TGTGCCAGCAGCTTAGAGGCGAATTCACCCCTCCACTTT
-,TRBJ1-5,TRBV30,-,CAWGLGTQVGQPQHF,TGTGCCTGGGGCCTGGGGACGCAAGTGGGTCAGCCCCAGCATTTT
-,TRBJ1-4,TRBV7-8,TRBD1,CASSPRQGPNEKLFF,TGTGCCAGCAGCCCCCGACAGGGCCCTAATGAAAAACTGTTTTTT
-,TRBJ2-7,TRBV14,-,CASSQDGGRKAYEQYF,TGTGCCAGCAGCCAAGATGGGGGAAGGAAGGCCTACGAGCAGTACTTC
-,TRBJ1-2,TRBV28,-,CASSRYGYTF,TGTGCCAGCAGCCGATATGGCTACACCTTC